The rows below give T cell receptor beta chains drawn from one sample of a study of blood T cell repertoires in COVID-19. Clones were read by immunoSEQ multiplex PCR, and TCRdb kept only the in-frame ones, dropping some. Among 200,000 to 250,000 clones, around 87% were seen once, and the ten largest hold 2.5% to 3.5%. The sequencing input was peripheral blood. The receptors here all came from a woman in her twenties or thirties who had recovered from COVID-19. Both conserved end residues are trimmed from each CDR3. The order of the fields is D gene, CDR3 length, V gene, CDR3 protein. A D gene is named only where the DNA matches it firmly.

- 10 TRBV7-9 ASSLGETEAF
- 14 TRBV5-4 ASSLLQLDYQETQY
- 15 TRBV6-2/TRBV6-3 ASSYSRERQLYNEQF
TRBD2 12 TRBV5-4 ASSRLADTDTQY
- 12 TRBV5-1 ASSLGHDTGELF
TRBD1 14 TRBV5-1 ASSPRDRGFGNEQF
- 11 TRBV6-5 ASSLASTDTQY
- 13 TRBV5-1 ASSLGREGADTQY
- 12 TRBV7-8 ASRPQGGADTQY
- 11 TRBV18 ASSPLSEMGYT
- 11 TRBV30 AWVPRTANTIY
TRBD1 11 TRBV12-3/TRBV12-4 ASSSGTGREQY
TRBD2 16 TRBV4-1 ASSQEISGGRRADTQY
- 11 TRBV2 ASSDYSIYGYT
- 13 TRBV9 ASSEGVGSNQPQH
- 10 TRBV5-1 ASSSKWAEQY
- 12 TRBV6-6 ASSYGTGILPLH
TRBD1 19 TRBV5-1 ASRESFPGTGVHSGANVLT
- 10 TRBV30 AWSVGEGGYT
- 14 TRBV19 ASMVRGGYINTEAF
- 10 TRBV29-1 SVEAYSDTQY
- 12 TRBV27 ASSLWQGKEKLF
- 13 TRBV6-5 ASSRQGLGSYEQY
- 11 TRBV11-1 ASTSTARETQY
- 13 TRBV5-4 ASSVRQEMNTEAF
- 11 TRBV10-2 ASSLDQGQPQH
TRBD2 12 TRBV5-4 ASSLGGGADTQY
- 13 TRBV18 ASSPIAGVNTEAF
TRBD2 15 TRBV7-2 ASGIAGGPRSTDTQY
- 10 TRBV12-3/TRBV12-4 ASSLDVPVKT
- 16 TRBV27 ASSQGAAFRLGTDTQY
- 13 TRBV4-3 ASSQEINSNQPQH
TRBD2 12 TRBV5-4 ASSPPTSVDTQY
TRBD1 13 TRBV11-2 ASSFRQGAHYGYT
- 12 TRBV2 ASSVEASRYGYT
TRBD1 12 TRBV27 ASSLRDRGHGYT
TRBD2 13 TRBV5-1 ASSKTSGGPGEQF
- 10 TRBV6-5 ASTMEGAGYT
TRBD2 14 TRBV15 ATSRDPGTSLNEQF
TRBD2 14 TRBV7-2 ASSLAPSGGQETQY
- 14 TRBV10-2 ASSETNRDPNQPQH
TRBD1 11 TRBV12-3/TRBV12-4 ASSQGQGTEQY
- 8 TRBV30 AWGLVVRY
TRBD2 17 TRBV11-2 ASSLAWLAGTYSYNEQF
- 11 TRBV21-1 ASSKLPPQEQY
TRBD2 12 TRBV19 ASSTSGGLDTQY
TRBD1 13 TRBV10-3 AISGDRGGNQPQH
- 11 TRBV27 ASSFGTSKPQH